This T cell receptor (beta chain) stems from a study of shared clonotypes between healthy human individuals. Study outcomes and limitations: At large depth, rarefaction still showed sorted-subset sequencing to be incomplete.

Once extracted for a subset, genomic DNA was divided evenly among several immunoSEQ plates. Profiled with immunoSEQ multiplex PCR; TCRdb holds only in-frame clones, not every one. The table records 2 million to 2.5 million clones, 90% to 96% of them present only once. For this clone: Its antigen is still unknown.

Nashville, Tennessee was home to all donors, each a Caucasian adult. A split of CD4+ cells into CD45RA+ naive and CD45RA-negative memory subsets was performed. With 6 bases removed from V and 7 bases from J, the gap between germline ends came to 16 bases. Germline V CDR1 and CDR2: MGHDK, SYGVNS. The CDR3 is 14 residues long. The clonotype was recovered from a man younger than 35 in good health. The sequenced sample consisted of naive CD4+ T cells sorted from blood. Subset in this sample: CD45RA+ positively selected. The J gene is TRBJ2-1, the V gene TRBV25-1, with D uncertain. Written as DNA, the CDR3 is TGTGCCAGCAGCGGAAGTCCTAGACGGAATGAGCAGTTCTTC. Its protein product is CASSGSPRRNEQFF.